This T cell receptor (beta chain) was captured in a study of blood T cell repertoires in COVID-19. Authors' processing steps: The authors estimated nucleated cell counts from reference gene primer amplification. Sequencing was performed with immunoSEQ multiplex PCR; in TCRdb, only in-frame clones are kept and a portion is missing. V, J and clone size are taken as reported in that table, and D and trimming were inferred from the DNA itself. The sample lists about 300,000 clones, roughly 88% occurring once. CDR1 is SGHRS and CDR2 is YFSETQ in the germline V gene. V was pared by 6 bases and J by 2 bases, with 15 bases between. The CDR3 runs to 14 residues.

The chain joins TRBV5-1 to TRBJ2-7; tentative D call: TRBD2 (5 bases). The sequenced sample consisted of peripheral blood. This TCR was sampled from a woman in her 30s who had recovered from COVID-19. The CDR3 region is CASNPEDGTYEQYF. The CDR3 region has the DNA TGCGCCAGCAATCCCGAGGACGGGACCTACGAGCAGTACTTC.